Presented here are 23 T cell receptor beta chains from one specimen sequenced in a study of blood T cell repertoires in COVID-19. Some clones are missing from TCRdb's copy, which holds only in-frame ones; the method was immunoSEQ multiplex PCR. This table holds 360,000 or so clones, around 91% found once. The specimen sequenced was peripheral blood. The receptors derive from a man aged 18-30 years with active or convalescent COVID-19.

The V gene is TRBV28, the J gene TRBJ2-7, with D perhaps TRBD1 (5 bases). Germline CDR1 reads MDHEN; CDR2 reads SYDVKM. Deletions cut 5 bases from V and 3 bases from J, with 17 bases between. The CDR3 has 15 residues. CDR3 in DNA: TGTGCCAGCAGTGAACCCGACAGAAGGAACTACGAGCAGTACTTC. Translation: CASSEPDRRNYEQYF.

The chain couples TRBV5-5 to TRBJ2-4; D is ambiguous. Germline values: CDR1 SGHKS, CDR2 YYEKEE (reference sequence). V gave up 3 bases and J gave up 0 bases, with 10 bases separating them. The CDR3 spans 15 residues. The DNA for the CDR3 is TGTGCCAGCAGCTCAGAAAGCGTAGCCAAAAACATTCAGTACTTC. It is translated as CASSSESVAKNIQYF.

The chain employs TRBV5-1 and TRBJ2-5; 7 bases agree with TRBD1. V was pared by 5 bases and J by 6 bases, with 13 bases of the junction left unmatched. The CDR3 totals 15 residues. Germline CDR1 reads SGHRS; CDR2 reads YFSETQ. The CDR3 DNA follows: TGCGCCAGCAGAGCAACGGCAGGGGGTTCGCAGACCCAGTACTTC. It yields the protein CASRATAGGSQTQYF.

This clone came up a few times. This chain uses TRBV5-1 with TRBJ1-2, with D uncertain. V was cut by 0 bases and J by 4 bases, with 10 bases left in between. This CDR3 spans 14 amino acids. Germline V gives CDR1 SGHRS, CDR2 YFSETQ. CDR3 loop: CASSLGGLIYGYTF. The CDR3 nucleotides are TGCGCCAGCAGCTTGGGAGGGCTGATCTATGGCTACACCTTC. Looking up the rest from reference TRBV5-1 and TRBJ1-2 gives the full variable domain: KAGVTQTPRYLIKTRGQQVTLSCSPISGHRSVSWYQQTPGQGLQFLFEYFSETQRNKGNFPGRFSGRQFSNSRSEMNVSTLELGDSALYLCASSLGGLIYGYTFGSGTRLTVV.

This clone has more than one count but fewer than ten. The chain joins TRBV7-6 to TRBJ2-7, with a tentative D call TRBD2 (5 bases). This CDR3 has 16 amino acids. Germline CDR1 SGHVS, CDR2 FNYEAQ. With 5 bases removed from V and 2 bases from J, the gap between germline ends came to 19 bases. CDR3 loop: CASSAQQRAGPYEQYF. The CDR3 DNA is TGTGCCAGCAGCGCCCAACAGAGGGCCGGGCCCTACGAGCAGTACTTC.

The V and J genes are TRBV9 and TRBJ2-1; no definite D call. CDR1 and CDR2 from the germline V gene are SGDLS and YYNGEE. The V and J ends lost 4 bases and 0 bases respectively, with 11 bases between them. This CDR3 has 15 residues. CDR3 protein: CASSPLPSSYNEQFF. Here the CDR3 DNA reads TGTGCCAGCAGCCCCCTCCCGAGCTCCTACAATGAGCAGTTCTTC.

The rearrangement joins TRBV7-8 to TRBJ1-6, with 10 bases lining up with TRBD1. The CDR3 totals 15 residues. Germline V gene lookup returns CDR1 SGHVS and CDR2 FQNEAQ. V lost 5 bases and J lost 9; bases outside the gene matches: 7. Here the CDR3 DNA reads TGTGCCAGCAGCACGGAGACAGGGGGCAGTTCACCCCTCCACTTT. Translated, it gives CASSTETGGSSPLHF.

The V call is TRBV5-6, the J call TRBJ1-2; D uncertain. Germline V gene data show CDR1 as SGHDT and CDR2 as YYEEEE. The CDR3 runs 12 residues. With 5 bases removed from V and 2 bases from J, the gap between germline ends came to 7 bases. CDR3 sequence (DNA): TGTGCCAGCAGTGCAGAAAACTATGGCTACACCTTC. It translates to CASSAENYGYTF.

The chain combines TRBV28 with TRBJ1-4; 8 positions match TRBD1. Per germline, CDR1 MDHEN and CDR2 SYDVKM. CDR3 length: 16 amino acids. The V gene end was trimmed by 0 bases and the J gene end by 2 bases; junction bases not matched to a gene: 2. The CDR3 sequence: CASSLWAGGTNEKLFF. The CDR3 DNA is TGTGCCAGCAGTTTATGGGCAGGGGGCACTAATGAAAAACTGTTTTTT.

The chain couples TRBV19 to TRBJ2-5, with D possibly being TRBD1 (5 bases). The CDR3 totals 12 residues. Per the germline V gene, CDR1 is LNHDA and CDR2 is SQIVND (reference sequence). V gave up 5 bases and J gave up 9 bases, with 13 bases separating them. CDR3 DNA sequence: TGTGCCAGTAGTGGTGCCGTGGGGCCCCAGTACTTC. This codes for CASSGAVGPQYF.

J is TRBJ2-1 and V is TRBV2, with 9 bases matching TRBD2. Trimming took 5 bases from V and 7 from J; bases not matched to a gene: 9. The CDR3 extends over 15 amino acids. CDR1 is SNHLY and CDR2 is FYNNEI in the germline V gene. The CDR3 DNA reads as TGTGCCAGCAGTCAATTAGCGGGAGCGGGTAATGAGCAGTTCTTC. It translates to CASSQLAGAGNEQFF.

The chain links TRBV19 to TRBJ2-7, with D possibly being TRBD1 (5 bases). The CDR3 runs 13 residues. Germline CDR1 is LNHDA and CDR2 is SQIVND (reference sequence). V gave up 1 base and J gave up 6 bases, with 10 bases separating them. The CDR3 sequence is CASSIGQGSEQYF. The CDR3 region has the DNA TGTGCCAGTAGTATAGGGCAGGGAAGCGAGCAGTACTTC.

This clone was seen a few times. The chain couples TRBV7-3 to TRBJ1-1; TRBD1 matches 9 bases. The CDR3 covers 15 residues. Losses at the gene ends were 6 bases for V and 2 bases for J; bases not matched to a gene: 7. CDR1 and CDR2 from the germline V gene are SGHTA and FQGTGA. Here the CDR3 DNA reads TGTGCCAGCAGGCCCCTGGACAGGGGAAACACTGAAGCTTTCTTT. Amino acid sequence: CASRPLDRGNTEAFF.

This chain joins TRBV24-1 and TRBJ2-7, with D possibly TRBD1 on 6 matching bases. Germline CDR1 KGHDR, CDR2 SFDVKD. The CDR3 loop spans 15 amino acids. Deletions cut 1 base from V and 4 bases from J, with 13 bases between. The CDR3 DNA is TGTGCCACCAGTGATTTTGTGGCAGGGGCGTACGAGCAGTACTTC. This translates into CATSDFVAGAYEQYF.

In its sample, this clone was seen once. Written as DNA, the CDR3 is TGTGCCAGTAATAAACTCCGACAGGGAGACAACTTTAACTATGGCTACACCTTC. It codes for CASNKLRQGDNFNYGYTF. The J gene is TRBJ1-2, the V gene TRBV19; TRBD1 aligns across 7 bases. V gave up 7 bases and J gave up 1 base; unmatched junction bases: 18. Germline CDR1 and CDR2: LNHDA and SQIVND (reference sequence). CDR3 length: 18 residues.

V gene TRBV18 combines with J gene TRBJ2-5; no definite D call. Germline V lookup: CDR1 KGHSH, CDR2 LQKENI. Trimming stripped 0 bases from V and 4 bases from J, with 9 bases between. The CDR3 spans 14 residues. The CDR3 spells CASSPPSFRETQYF. CDR3 sequence (DNA): TGTGCCAGCTCACCACCTAGTTTTCGAGAGACCCAGTACTTC.

The V gene is TRBV10-3, the J gene TRBJ2-3; 9 nucleotides match TRBD1. This CDR3 region has 18 residues. The V gene end was trimmed by 4 bases and the J gene end by 3 bases; junction bases not matched to a gene: 14. Germline-derived CDR1 and CDR2 are ENHRY and SYGVKD. CDR3 nucleotides: TGTGCCATCAGTGGAGAAGGAGGGGGGACAGGGTCTACAGATACGCAGTATTTT. Translated: CAISGEGGGTGSTDTQYF.

The chain has TRBV6-4 and TRBJ1-2; D is unclear. Germline CDR1 and CDR2: MRHNA and SNTAGT. V lost 6 bases and J lost 0, with 11 bases in between. CDR3 length: 14 amino acids. As DNA, the CDR3 is TGTGCCAGCAGCGCTGAGGGAACTAACTATGGCTACACCTTC. Translated, it gives CASSAEGTNYGYTF.

J is TRBJ1-2 and V is TRBV2, with 10 bases aligning to TRBD1. The CDR3 runs to 16 residues. Germline trimming cut 6 bases from V and 7 bases from J; bases unmatched to any gene: 14. The V gene's germline CDR1 is SNHLY and CDR2 FYNNEI. CDR3 sequence reads: CASSFDRGRIGSGYTF. Written as DNA, the CDR3 is TGTGCCAGCAGCTTCGACAGGGGGCGCATCGGAAGTGGCTACACCTTC.

This clone appeared once. This chain uses TRBV19 with TRBJ2-1, with 9 bases identical to TRBD2. J lost 10 bases, V lost 4 bases, and 11 bases had no gene match. CDR3 length: 15 amino acids. The germline V gene encodes CDR1 LNHDA and CDR2 SQIVND (reference sequence). The CDR3 sequence: CASSKQREARGEQFF. The CDR3 DNA sequence: TGTGCCAGTAGTAAACAGCGGGAGGCCCGGGGGGAGCAGTTCTTC.

The chain is built from TRBV7-2 and TRBJ2-5; D remains ambiguous. Trimming removed 1 base at V and 5 bases at J, with 8 bases between. Germline V gives CDR1 SGHTA, CDR2 FQGNSA. The CDR3 length is 13 residues. The DNA for the CDR3 is TGTGCCAGCAGCTTAGGAAACGAGGAGACCCAGTACTTC. This encodes CASSLGNEETQYF.

The CDR3 DNA reads as TGTGCCAGCCTACGGAGGGCAGGGATGAACACTGAAGCTTTCTTT. Translated, it gives CASLRRAGMNTEAFF. The chain employs TRBV3-1 (or the pseudogene TRBV3-2) and TRBJ1-1, with TRBD1 as a possible D gene (5 bases). The germline V gene has CDR1 LGHDT and CDR2 YNNKEL (reference sequence). The length of the CDR3 is 15 residues. V lost 8 bases and J lost 0, with 16 bases in between.

This clone has a handful of counts. The chain has TRBV6-2 or TRBV6-3 and TRBJ1-5; D possibly corresponds to TRBD1 (6 bases). Per the germline V gene, CDR1 is MNHEY and CDR2 is SVGEGT. Between the trimmed V and J ends, which lost 0 bases and 5 bases, there was a span of 14 bases. The CDR3 contains 16 residues. This CDR3 is CASSYSLRGGDQPQHF. The DNA of the CDR3 is TGTGCCAGCAGTTACTCACTTAGGGGGGGTGATCAGCCCCAGCATTTT.